These 31 T cell receptor beta chains came from one sample sequenced in a study of T cell clonotyping in hematopoietic cell transplantation. Clones were read by immunoSEQ multiplex PCR, and TCRdb kept only the in-frame ones, dropping some. This table has 20,000 or so clones, 65% to 85% appearing once. Specimen: peripheral blood mononuclear cells. The receptors stem from a man in his 60s in good health. Some clones in this sample may be carry-over from other donors' samples.

V is TRBV6-1 and J is TRBJ2-3, with TRBD2 as a possible D gene (6 bases). Looked up from germline, CDR1 is MNHNS and CDR2 is SASEGT. V was pared by 3 bases and J by 3 bases, with 13 bases between. The CDR3 is 15 amino acids. The CDR3 sequence: CASSDWREVTDTQYF. The CDR3 coding sequence is TGTGCCAGCAGTGATTGGAGGGAGGTGACAGATACGCAGTATTTT.

The V and J genes are TRBV5-4 and TRBJ2-7, with 13 positions matching TRBD2. The CDR3 length is 17 residues. Germline loops: CDR1 SGHNT, CDR2 YYREEE (reference sequence). The V and J ends lost 0 bases and 0 bases, in that order; junction bases with no gene match: 3. In DNA form, the CDR3 reads TGTGCCAGCAGCTTGGGACTAGCGGGGGGTTACTCCTACGAGCAGTACTTC. It translates to CASSLGLAGGYSYEQYF.

This clone has a handful of counts. CDR3 nucleotide sequence: TGTGCCAGCAGCTTGGGCAACAATGAGCAGTTCTTC. The encoded protein is CASSLGNNEQFF. The V and J genes are TRBV5-4 and TRBJ2-1; D call uncertain. CDR1 SGHNT and CDR2 YYREEE come from the germline V gene (reference sequence). The V and J ends lost 0 bases and 5 bases respectively, with 3 bases between them. The CDR3 runs 12 residues.

This chain joins TRBV5-1 and TRBJ1-5; D is uncertain. V was clipped by 4 bases and J by 0 bases, with 11 bases between them. The CDR3 sequence is 15 residues long. Per germline, CDR1 SGHRS and CDR2 YFSETQ. The CDR3 region is CASSPTGHSNQPQHF. CDR3 DNA: TGCGCCAGCAGCCCCACCGGTCATAGCAATCAGCCCCAGCATTTT.

V gene TRBV30 combines with J gene TRBJ1-3; D not resolved. This CDR3 is 13 amino acids long. The V and J ends lost 2 bases and 3 bases respectively, with 8 bases between them. Germline V CDR1 and CDR2: GTSNPN, SVGIG (reference sequence). The CDR3 loop is CAWSPHVGNTIYF. The CDR3 bases are TGTGCCTGGAGTCCCCACGTTGGAAACACCATATATTTT.

The chain uses TRBV5-1 and TRBJ2-3, with D perhaps assigned TRBD1 or TRBD2 (5 bases each). The V end lost 4 bases, the J end lost 4 bases, and 16 bases lay between the germline ends. Germline CDR1 is SGHRS and CDR2 is YFSETQ. CDR3 size: 15 residues. In DNA, the CDR3 is TGCGCCAGCAGCCGGGACCCCCGCCCTCCAGATACGCAGTATTTT. This codes for CASSRDPRPPDTQYF.

The V gene is TRBV5-4, the J gene TRBJ2-3; D is unresolved. The CDR3 sequence is 14 residues long. Trimming cost V 4 bases and J 2 bases, with 11 bases left between them. Germline CDR1 SGHNT, CDR2 YYREEE (reference sequence). The CDR3 protein is CASSPWRVTDTQYF. In DNA, the CDR3 is TGTGCCAGCAGCCCATGGCGAGTCACAGATACGCAGTATTTT. Full variable domain (rest looked up from reference TRBV5-4 and TRBJ2-3): ETGVTQSPTHLIKTRGQQVTLRCSSQSGHNTVSWYQQALGQGPQFIFQYYREEENGRGNFPPRFSGLQFPNYSSELNVNALELDDSALYLCASSPWRVTDTQYFGPGTRLTVL.

The rearrangement uses TRBV25-1 and TRBJ1-5; 9 bases match TRBD1. Germline CDR1 is MGHDK and CDR2 is SYGVNS. The CDR3 loop spans 18 amino acids. V lost 2 bases and J lost 6; bases outside the gene matches: 14. The chain's CDR3 is CASSEPSPGTGIGQPQHF. CDR3 coding DNA: TGTGCCAGCAGTGAACCTAGTCCCGGGACAGGGATAGGTCAGCCCCAGCATTTT.

This clone was counted a few times. The rearrangement uses TRBV27 and TRBJ1-1, with 9 bases identical to TRBD1. Trimming took 7 bases from V and 4 from J; bases not matched to a gene: 10. The germline V gene has CDR1 MNHEY and CDR2 SMNVEV (reference sequence). The CDR3 is 15 amino acids. DNA of the CDR3: TGTGCCAGCACTGGACAGGGGAGCGGAGGCACTGAAGCTTTCTTT. Encoded protein: CASTGQGSGGTEAFF.

This rearrangement joins TRBV7-2 to TRBJ1-6; no clear D. The CDR3 totals 13 residues. CDR1 and CDR2 (germline): SGHTA, FQGNSA. Trimming cost V 3 bases and J 6 bases, with 6 bases left between them. DNA for the CDR3: TGTGCCAGCAGCTTCTTCGGTAATTCACCCCTCCACTTT. Translation gives CASSFFGNSPLHF.

This sequence joins TRBV30 and TRBJ1-4; 8 bases are shared with TRBD1. Looked up from germline, CDR1 is GTSNPN and CDR2 is SVGIG (reference sequence). The CDR3 extends over 14 amino acids. Trimming at V came to 5 bases and at J to 10 bases, leaving 12 bases not matched to a gene. This CDR3 reads CAWGGTTGVGKLFF. The CDR3 nucleotides are TGTGCCTGGGGTGGAACGACAGGGGTTGGAAAACTGTTTTTT.

In its sample, this clone was seen once. The chain couples TRBV6-5 to TRBJ2-7, with D perhaps TRBD1 (6 bases). CDR3 size: 15 residues. Germline V gives CDR1 MNHEY, CDR2 SVGAGI. V gave up 5 bases and J gave up 1 base, with 15 bases separating them. The DNA for the CDR3 is TGTGCCAGCAGTCTAAGGGGGTCGGTTTCCTACGAGCAGTACTTC. Translated: CASSLRGSVSYEQYF.

This clone was seen only a few times. The V and J genes are TRBV6-1 and TRBJ2-7; D unresolved. CDR3 length: 12 residues. V gave up 9 bases and J gave up 3 bases, with 12 bases separating them. Germline V gene data show CDR1 as MNHNS and CDR2 as SASEGT. The CDR3 is CASDENLYEQYF. The DNA for the CDR3 is TGTGCCAGTGATGAGAACCTCTACGAGCAGTACTTC.

The J gene is TRBJ1-6, the V gene TRBV6-6; 12 positions match TRBD1. Losses at the gene ends were 5 bases for V and 10 bases for J; bases not matched to a gene: 6. The CDR3 is 15 residues long. Per the germline V gene, CDR1 is MNHNY and CDR2 is SVGAGI (reference sequence). CDR3 sequence (DNA): TGTGCCAGCAGTACCGGGACAGGGGGCGGATCACCCCTCCACTTT. This encodes CASSTGTGGGSPLHF.

The chain is built from TRBV30 and TRBJ2-5, with 7 bases aligning to TRBD2. V shed 0 bases, J shed 4 bases, and the junction held 8 bases outside the gene matches. This CDR3 has 15 amino acids. Germline V CDR1 and CDR2: GTSNPN, SVGIG (reference sequence). CDR3 in amino acids: CAWSVQMGGRETQYF. The CDR3 DNA reads TGTGCCTGGAGTGTACAAATGGGAGGGAGAGAGACCCAGTACTTC.

The J gene is TRBJ1-3, the V gene TRBV7-3; perhaps TRBD1 as D (6 bases). This CDR3 is built from 14 residues. Per germline, CDR1 SGHTA and CDR2 FQGTGA. Trimming removed 5 bases from V and 3 bases from J, with 11 bases in between. CDR3 DNA: TGTGCCAGCAGCCCAGGGGTTGATGGAAACACCATATATTTT. Amino acid sequence: CASSPGVDGNTIYF.

V gene TRBV27 combines with J gene TRBJ1-6; no clear D gene. Germline CDR1 is MNHEY and CDR2 is SMNVEV (reference sequence). V shed 7 bases and J shed 0 bases, with 10 bases lying between them. The CDR3 is 15 amino acids. Here the CDR3 reads CASTISGSYNSPLHF. In DNA form, the CDR3 reads TGTGCCAGCACCATATCGGGCTCCTATAATTCACCCCTCCACTTT.

This clone has a handful of counts. The rearrangement uses TRBV5-1 and TRBJ1-1; D is unresolved. The V end lost 0 bases, the J end lost 0 bases, and 6 bases lay between the germline ends. The CDR3 is made up of 14 amino acids. The germline CDR1 and CDR2 sequences are SGHRS and YFSETQ. DNA for the CDR3: TGCGCCAGCAGCTTGGACACTCTGAACACTGAAGCTTTCTTT. The encoded protein is CASSLDTLNTEAFF.

This clone was counted a few times. This chain connects TRBV11-3 to TRBJ1-1; D uncertain. The germline gives CDR1 SGHNT, CDR2 YENEEA. The V and J ends lost 4 bases and 1 base respectively, with 7 bases between them. This CDR3 is 13 amino acids long. The CDR3 DNA reads TGTGCCAGCAGCTCCTCACAGAACACTGAAGCTTTCTTT. Translation: CASSSSQNTEAFF.

This rearrangement joins TRBV27 to TRBJ2-7, with unresolved D. Germline V gene data show CDR1 as MNHEY and CDR2 as SMNVEV (reference sequence). The ends were cut back, 2 bases at V and 6 bases at J, with 11 bases in the middle. The CDR3 has 13 amino acids. CDR3 in amino acids: CASSLLSRREQYF. In DNA form, the CDR3 reads TGTGCCAGCAGTTTACTGTCCAGACGCGAGCAGTACTTC.

The J gene is TRBJ1-5, the V gene TRBV7-2; no reliable D call. V was pared by 0 bases and J by 3 bases, with 6 bases between. The CDR3 is 14 residues long. Germline V gives CDR1 SGHTA, CDR2 FQGNSA. CDR3 sequence: CASSLAGNNQPQHF. The CDR3 DNA sequence: TGTGCCAGCAGCTTAGCCGGTAACAATCAGCCCCAGCATTTT.

The chain couples TRBV5-1 to TRBJ1-5; TRBD1 agrees at 10 bases. This CDR3 is 14 amino acids long. V trimming: 0 bases; J trimming: 7 bases; junction bases outside the gene matches: 1. Germline V gene lookup returns CDR1 SGHRS and CDR2 YFSETQ. The DNA of the CDR3 is TGCGCCAGCAGCTTGGGGGACAGGGGCCAGCCCCAGCATTTT. It specifies CASSLGDRGQPQHF.

The V gene is TRBV28, the J gene TRBJ2-5; maybe TRBD2 (7 bases). V was pared by 2 bases and J by 1 base, with 11 bases between. The CDR3 length is 15 residues. CDR1 is MDHEN, CDR2 SYDVKM, per germline. Here the CDR3 DNA reads TGTGCCAGCAGTTTAAGGGGGGGCGTCCAAGAGACCCAGTACTTC. Translating it yields CASSLRGGVQETQYF.

This clone was observed a handful of times. The chain joins TRBV14 to TRBJ2-1, with 11 bases matching TRBD2. V shed 4 bases and J 4 bases; nucleotides not matched to a gene: 6. CDR3 length: 16 residues. Germline V lookup: CDR1 SGHDN, CDR2 FVKESK. This CDR3 reads CASSPMGTSGYNEQFF. The CDR3 nucleotides read TGTGCCAGCAGCCCCATGGGGACTAGCGGTTACAATGAGCAGTTCTTC. Using reference TRBV14 and TRBJ2-1 for the parts outside the CDR3, the full variable domain is EAGVTQFPSHSVIEKGQTVTLRCDPISGHDNLYWYRRVMGKEIKFLLHFVKESKQDESGMPNNRFLAERTGGTYSTLKVQPAELEDSGVYFCASSPMGTSGYNEQFFGPGTRLTVL.

This clone was detected a few times. The J gene is TRBJ1-6, the V gene TRBV7-2; no firm D call. This CDR3 has 13 amino acids. Trimming pared 5 bases from V and 11 bases from J, leaving 13 bases between. Germline values: CDR1 SGHTA, CDR2 FQGNSA. CDR3 nucleotides: TGTGCCAGCAGCCGGACGGCAGAACCACCCCTCCACTTT. As protein: CASSRTAEPPLHF. Looking up the rest from reference TRBV7-2 and TRBJ1-6 gives the full variable domain: GAGVSQSPSNKVTEKGKDVELRCDPISGHTALYWYRQSLGQGLEFLIYFQGNSAPDKSGLPSDRFSAERTGGSVSTLTIQRTQQEDSAVYLCASSRTAEPPLHFGNGTRLTVT.

V and J are TRBV4-3 and TRBJ2-2, with a weak D call TRBD2 (5 bases). V lost 3 bases to trimming and J lost 6 bases, with 14 bases between them. The germline gives CDR1 LGHNA, CDR2 YSLEER. The CDR3 contains 15 residues. The CDR3 reads CASSQALTSAGELFF. CDR3 DNA: TGCGCCAGCAGCCAGGCGCTCACTAGTGCCGGGGAGCTGTTTTTT.

The rearrangement links TRBV5-6 to TRBJ2-7, with TRBD1 as a possible D gene (7 bases). V was trimmed by 4 bases and J by 3 bases, leaving 17 bases between them. CDR1 is SGHDT and CDR2 is YYEEEE in the germline V gene. CDR3 size: 15 residues. The DNA of the CDR3 is TGTGCCAGCAGCGGGGGTGACAGGGACTTCTACGAGCAGTACTTC. Translated: CASSGGDRDFYEQYF.

The chain has TRBV30 and TRBJ2-5, with 9 bases that match TRBD1. J lost 0 bases, V lost 8 bases, and 7 bases had no gene match. The CDR3 runs to 14 residues. Germline V gene sequence: CDR1 GTSNPN, CDR2 SVGIG (reference sequence). CDR3 DNA: TGTGCCGGGACAGGGAGGGGGTACCAAGAGACCCAGTACTTC. Translation gives CAGTGRGYQETQYF.

V usage is TRBV6-5 and J usage is TRBJ1-2, with D perhaps matching TRBD1 (6 bases). Trimming took 7 bases from V and 4 from J, leaving 16 bases between them. This CDR3 spans 14 amino acids. CDR1 MNHEY and CDR2 SVGAGI come from the germline V gene. This chain's CDR3 is CASTAASGAYGYTF. CDR3 bases: TGTGCCAGCACCGCAGCCTCAGGGGCCTATGGCTACACCTTC.

The chain links TRBV5-6 to TRBJ1-1, with 9 positions matching TRBD1. V was clipped by 0 bases and J by 0 bases; unmatched bases: 6. Germline V gene data show CDR1 as SGHDT and CDR2 as YYEEEE. The CDR3 extends over 17 amino acids. CDR3 amino acids: CASSLVGQGLMNTEAFF. DNA of the CDR3: TGTGCCAGCAGCTTGGTGGGACAGGGCCTAATGAACACTGAAGCTTTCTTT.

The chain carries TRBV7-3 and TRBJ2-5; D perhaps matches TRBD2 (5 bases). This CDR3 has 14 residues. Deletions cut 0 bases from V and 5 bases from J, with 10 bases between. Germline lookup yields CDR1 SGHTA and CDR2 FQGTGA. The chain's CDR3 is CASSLTAGRETQYF. DNA for the CDR3: TGTGCCAGCAGCTTAACGGCGGGTCGGGAGACCCAGTACTTC.